The clone carrying this T cell receptor (beta chain) was counted many times. This specimen comes from a study of T-cell reconstitution after alpha-beta-depleted transplantation in children. Construction of the TCRbeta library involved unique molecular identifiers. TCRdb fed the PCR reads into MiXCR, producing one record per CDR3 protein. In the table there are a few hundred thousand distinct CDR3 sequences, 8.5% to 10% of which are singletons. The sequence was collected from a human donor who donated a stem cell graft to a child with acute lymphoblastic leukemia. The specimen was PBMCs from the stem cell graft donor, collected from the stem cell graft.

The CDR3 loop reads CASSQSLRNTEAFF. The CDR3 DNA is TGTGCCAGCAGCCAATCCCTGAGAAACACTGAAGCTTTCTTT. V is TRBV16 and J is TRBJ1-1; D is unclear. The ends were cut back, 0 bases at V and 2 bases at J, with 7 bases in the middle. The CDR3 contains 14 residues. Germline V gene lookup returns CDR1 KGHSY and CDR2 FQNENV.